Listed below are T cell receptor beta chains from one sample, sequenced in a study of CD8 T cells in ankylosing spondylitis. TCRdb re-analysed the 5' RACE reads in MiXCR, keeping a single row per CDR3 protein. The sample shows around 39,000 distinct CDR3 sequences, 16% of them seen only once. The sequenced sample was blood. Receptors originate from a male donor with ankylosing spondylitis or in good health (not recorded which). Both conserved end residues are part of each CDR3. A D gene is named only where the DNA matches it firmly. Not every row has a clone size; where given, it reads once, few, many or a size class.

d_call cdr3_length j_call v_call clone_size cdr3_aa cdr3_nt
TRBD2 14 TRBJ2-4 TRBV29-1 few CSVRGLAGKNIQYF TGCAGCGTTCGGGGACTAGCGGGGAAAAACATTCAGTACTTC
- 17 TRBJ1-1 TRBV18 - CASSPAGGRGMNTEAFF TGTGCCAGCTCACCGGCGGGAGGGAGGGGCATGAACACTGAAGCTTTCTTT
- 13 TRBJ2-3 TRBV14 few CASSPLRRDTQYF TGTGCCAGCAGCCCCCTTCGGAGGGATACGCAGTATTTT
- 13 TRBJ1-1 TRBV27 - CASSQVANTEAFF TGTGCCAGCAGCCAGGTGGCGAACACTGAAGCTTTCTTT
TRBD2 16 TRBJ2-3 TRBV4-3 - CASSQDLAGHTDTQYF TGCGCCAGCAGCCAAGATCTAGCGGGGCACACAGATACGCAGTATTTT
TRBD1 15 TRBJ2-3 TRBV29-1 - CSVLMGQGSQDTQYF TGCAGCGTCCTCATGGGACAGGGTAGTCAGGATACGCAGTATTTT
- 13 TRBJ2-1 TRBV5-5 - CASSLVRAGEQFF TGTGCCAGCAGCTTGGTCAGGGCTGGTGAGCAGTTCTTC
TRBD2 14 TRBJ2-7 TRBV20-1 - CSATGLAGSYEQYF TGCAGTGCTACTGGACTAGCGGGCTCCTACGAGCAGTACTTC
TRBD1 13 TRBJ1-1 TRBV6-2/TRBV6-3 few CASSRGQRAEAFF TGTGCCAGCAGCAGGGGACAGAGGGCTGAAGCTTTCTTT
- 14 TRBJ2-2 TRBV20-1 - CSARDGGNTGELFF TGCAGTGCTAGAGATGGAGGGAACACCGGGGAGCTGTTTTTT
- 11 TRBJ2-7 TRBV12-3/TRBV12-4 few CASGRGYEQYF TGTGCCAGCGGACGGGGGTACGAGCAGTACTTC
- 12 TRBJ2-2 TRBV28 - CASTQTTGELFF TGTGCCAGCACACAGACCACCGGGGAGCTGTTTTTT
TRBD1 16 TRBJ2-2 TRBV5-1 - CASGMETGGNTGELFF TGCGCCAGCGGCATGGAGACAGGGGGGAACACCGGGGAGCTGTTTTTT
TRBD2 15 TRBJ2-1 TRBV5-1 - CASSFSGGKYNEQFF TGCGCCAGCAGCTTTAGCGGGGGGAAATACAATGAGCAGTTCTTC
- 16 TRBJ1-3 TRBV28 - CASRTGLIFSGNTIYF TGTGCCAGCAGGACGGGACTGATCTTCTCTGGAAACACCATATATTTT
TRBD2 12 TRBJ2-1 TRBV6-5 - CASGGGAYEQFF TGTGCCAGCGGCGGGGGGGCTTATGAGCAGTTCTTC